This is a list of T cell receptor beta chains from one sample in a study of blood T cell repertoires in COVID-19. Clones were read by immunoSEQ multiplex PCR, and TCRdb kept only the in-frame ones, dropping some. There are about 230,000 clones in the sample; approximately 80% occur only once, and over 15% lies in the top ten. Sequencing was performed on peripheral blood. The receptors stem from a woman aged 80 or over with active or convalescent COVID-19. Each CDR3 is given with its conserved first and last residue. Fields, in order: J gene, D gene, V gene, clone size, CDR3 DNA, CDR3 protein. The D gene is left open where the match is weak. Clone sizes are given selectively: once, few, many, or a class where the clone is expanded.

>TRBJ2-1|TRBD1|TRBV6-6|NA
TGTGCCAGCACACAGGGGACATACAATGAGCAGTTCTTC
CASTQGTYNEQFF
>TRBJ2-7|NA|TRBV7-6|NA
TGTGCCAGCAGCCTCCCCTTCGTTGTCGTAGCGAGGAGCTCCTACGAGCAGTACTTC
CASSLPFVVVARSSYEQYF
>TRBJ2-7|NA|TRBV18|NA
TGTGCCAGCTCACCAACACAGACTACCTACGAGCAGTACTTC
CASSPTQTTYEQYF
>TRBJ1-5|NA|TRBV19|NA
TGTGCCAGTAGTATAGACGTCGAGCCCCCCGGGCATTTT
CASSIDVEPPGHF
>TRBJ2-7|TRBD2|TRBV18|NA
TGTGCCAGCTCACCATCTTCCCTAGCGGGCGCCTACGAGCAGTACTTC
CASSPSSLAGAYEQYF
>TRBJ2-7|TRBD1|TRBV18|few
TGTGCCAGCTCACCCGACAGGGTTCTCTACGAGCAGTACTTC
CASSPDRVLYEQYF
>TRBJ1-4|TRBD1|TRBV7-6|NA
TGTGCCAGCAGCTTAGGCCCGGGACAGGGGGGGGAAAAACTGTTTTTT
CASSLGPGQGGEKLFF
>TRBJ2-7|NA|TRBV5-5|NA
TGTGCCAGCAGCACACCCAGGGTTGACTCCTACGAGCAGTACTTC
CASSTPRVDSYEQYF
>TRBJ1-3|NA|TRBV5-1|once
TGCGCCAGCAGCCCGACAGAGAGCTCTGGAAACACCATATATTTT
CASSPTESSGNTIYF
>TRBJ1-2|TRBD1|TRBV18|NA
TGTGCCAGCTCCCATGGGACAGGGGGAGACTATGGCTACACCTTC
CASSHGTGGDYGYTF
>TRBJ1-6|TRBD1|TRBV10-3|NA
TGTGCCATCAACGACAGGGAGAATTCACCCCTCCACTTT
CAINDRENSPLHF
>TRBJ2-3|NA|TRBV5-1|NA
TGCGCCAGCAGCTTGGAACGGTACAGCACAGATACGCAGTATTTT
CASSLERYSTDTQYF